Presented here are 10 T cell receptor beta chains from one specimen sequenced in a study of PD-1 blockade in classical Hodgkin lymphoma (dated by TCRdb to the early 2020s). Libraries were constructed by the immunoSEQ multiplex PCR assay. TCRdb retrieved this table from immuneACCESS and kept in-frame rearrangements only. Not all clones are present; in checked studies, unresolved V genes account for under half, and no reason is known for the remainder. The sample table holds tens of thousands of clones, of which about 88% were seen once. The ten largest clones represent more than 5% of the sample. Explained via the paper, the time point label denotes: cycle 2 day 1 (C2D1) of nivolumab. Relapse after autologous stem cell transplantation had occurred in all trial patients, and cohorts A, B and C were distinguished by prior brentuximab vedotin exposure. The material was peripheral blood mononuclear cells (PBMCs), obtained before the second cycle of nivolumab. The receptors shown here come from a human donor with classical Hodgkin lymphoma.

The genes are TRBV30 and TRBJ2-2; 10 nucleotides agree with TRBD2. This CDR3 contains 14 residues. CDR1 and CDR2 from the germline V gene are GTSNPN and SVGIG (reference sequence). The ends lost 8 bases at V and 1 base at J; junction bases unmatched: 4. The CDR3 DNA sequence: TGTGCCCTCCAGCGGGGGGGGAACACCGGGGAGCTGTTTTTT. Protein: CALQRGGNTGELFF.

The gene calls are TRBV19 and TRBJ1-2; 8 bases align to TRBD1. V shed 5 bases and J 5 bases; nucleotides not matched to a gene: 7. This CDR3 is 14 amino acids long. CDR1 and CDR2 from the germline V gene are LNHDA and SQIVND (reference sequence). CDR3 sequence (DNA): TGTGCCAGTAGTGAGGGGACAGGCAGTTATGGCTACACCTTC. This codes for CASSEGTGSYGYTF.

In nucleotides, the CDR3 is TGTGCCAGCAGATCTTTAACAGGGGGGCAGCCCCAGCATTTT. It codes for CASRSLTGGQPQHF. V is TRBV27 and J is TRBJ1-5, with 8 bases aligning to TRBD1. The CDR3 has 14 residues. In germline, CDR1 is MNHEY, CDR2 SMNVEV (reference sequence). J gave up 7 bases and V 6 bases, and 8 bases lay outside the gene matches.

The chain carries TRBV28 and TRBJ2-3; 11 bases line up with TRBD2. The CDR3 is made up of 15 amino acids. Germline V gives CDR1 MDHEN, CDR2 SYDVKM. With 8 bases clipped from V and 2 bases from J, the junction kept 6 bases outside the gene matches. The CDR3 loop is CASRLAGLNTDTQYF. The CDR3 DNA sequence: TGTGCCAGCCGACTAGCGGGGTTGAACACAGATACGCAGTATTTT.

CDR3 bases: TGCGCCAGCAGCTTGACGCGGGGAGGCACAGATACGCAGTATTTT. This sequence encodes CASSLTRGGTDTQYF. This sequence joins TRBV5-1 and TRBJ2-3; tentatively, D is TRBD2 (6 bases). Trimming pared 1 base from V and 1 base from J, leaving 10 bases between. The CDR3 runs to 15 residues. Germline-derived CDR1 and CDR2 are SGHRS and YFSETQ.

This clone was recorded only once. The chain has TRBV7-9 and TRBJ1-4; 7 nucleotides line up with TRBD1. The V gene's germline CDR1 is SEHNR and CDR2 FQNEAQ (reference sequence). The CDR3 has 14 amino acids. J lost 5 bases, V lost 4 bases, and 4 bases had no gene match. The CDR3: CASSYGTDNEKLFF. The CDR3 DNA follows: TGTGCCAGCAGCTACGGGACAGACAATGAAAAACTGTTTTTT.

This chain's CDR3 is CASRRSGEQYF. As DNA, the CDR3 is TGTGCCAGCAGAAGGTCTGGCGAGCAGTACTTC. The chain has TRBV28 and TRBJ2-7; D remains unclear. The CDR3 is 11 amino acids. Germline V gene lookup returns CDR1 MDHEN and CDR2 SYDVKM. V was clipped by 6 bases and J by 6 bases, with 9 bases between them.

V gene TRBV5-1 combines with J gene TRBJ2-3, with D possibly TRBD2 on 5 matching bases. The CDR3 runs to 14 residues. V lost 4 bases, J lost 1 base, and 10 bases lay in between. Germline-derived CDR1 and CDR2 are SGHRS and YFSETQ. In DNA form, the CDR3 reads TGCGCCAGCAGCGATAGCGCGGGCACAGATACGCAGTATTTT. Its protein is CASSDSAGTDTQYF.

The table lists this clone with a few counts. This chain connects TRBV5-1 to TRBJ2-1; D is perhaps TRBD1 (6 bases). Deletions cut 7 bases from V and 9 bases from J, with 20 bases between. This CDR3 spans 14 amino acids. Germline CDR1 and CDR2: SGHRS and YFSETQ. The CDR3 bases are TGCGCCAGCGGGGGAGAGGGGGATCGAGGTGAGCAGTTCTTC. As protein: CASGGEGDRGEQFF.

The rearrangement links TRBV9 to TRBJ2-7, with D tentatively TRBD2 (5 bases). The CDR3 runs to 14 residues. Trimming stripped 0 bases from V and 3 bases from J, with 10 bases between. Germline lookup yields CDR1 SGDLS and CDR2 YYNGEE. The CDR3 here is CASSVGTGDYEQYF. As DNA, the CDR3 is TGTGCCAGCAGCGTAGGGACTGGGGACTACGAGCAGTACTTC. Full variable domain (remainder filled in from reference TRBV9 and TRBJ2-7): DSGVTQTPKHLITATGQRVTLRCSPRSGDLSVYWYQQSLDQGLQFLIQYYNGEERAKGNILERFSAQQFPDLHSELNLSSLELGDSALYFCASSVGTGDYEQYFGPGTRLTVT.